Below, 3 T cell receptor beta chains from the same sample are listed, as sequenced in a study of blood T cell repertoires in COVID-19. TCRdb's table, derived via immunoSEQ multiplex PCR, lists solely in-frame clones and lacks some. Here the sample spans about 190,000 clones, around four fifths being singletons. Specimen: peripheral blood. The receptors shown here come from a woman between 35 and 50 years old with acute or convalescent COVID-19.

The V and J genes are TRBV6-5 and TRBJ2-2, with TRBD2 matching over 10 bases. This CDR3 has 15 residues. Germline CDR1 reads MNHEY; CDR2 reads SVGAGI. The V segment lost 8 bases and the J segment 4 bases; nucleotides outside the gene matches: 7. The CDR3 sequence is CASSRTSGGTGELFF. The CDR3 DNA reads TGTGCCAGCTCCCGGACTAGCGGAGGCACCGGGGAGCTGTTTTTT.

V usage is TRBV6-1 and J usage is TRBJ1-2; the D is unclear. Germline V gene lookup returns CDR1 MNHNS and CDR2 SASEGT. Trimming shortened V by 3 bases and J by 8 bases, and 19 bases separated the two germline ends. The CDR3 sequence is 15 residues long. Here the CDR3 reads CASSETGRLTGGYTF. For the CDR3, the DNA is TGTGCCAGCAGTGAGACGGGCCGACTAACGGGCGGCTACACCTTC.

This rearrangement joins TRBV5-8 to TRBJ2-5; D unclear. The germline V gene encodes CDR1 SGHTS and CDR2 YDEGEE. The CDR3 consists of 14 residues. Trimming removed 0 bases from V and 4 bases from J, with 10 bases in between. CDR3 DNA: TGTGCCAGCAGCTTGGGGGCTTACTCAGAGACCCAGTACTTC. Amino acids: CASSLGAYSETQYF.